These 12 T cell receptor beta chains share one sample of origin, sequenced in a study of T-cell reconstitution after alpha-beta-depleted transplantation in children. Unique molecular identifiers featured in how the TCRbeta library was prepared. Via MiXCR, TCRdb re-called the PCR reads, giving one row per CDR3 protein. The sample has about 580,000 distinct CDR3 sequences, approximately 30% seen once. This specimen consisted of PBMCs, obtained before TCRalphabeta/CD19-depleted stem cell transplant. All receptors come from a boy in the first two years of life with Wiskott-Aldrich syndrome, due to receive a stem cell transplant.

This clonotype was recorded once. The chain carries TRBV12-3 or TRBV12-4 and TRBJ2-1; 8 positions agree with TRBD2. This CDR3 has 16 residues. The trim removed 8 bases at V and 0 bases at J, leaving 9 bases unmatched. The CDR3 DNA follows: TGTGCCAGCTCGGAGCGGGAGTCATACTCCTACAATGAGCAGTTCTTC. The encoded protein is CASSERESYSYNEQFF.

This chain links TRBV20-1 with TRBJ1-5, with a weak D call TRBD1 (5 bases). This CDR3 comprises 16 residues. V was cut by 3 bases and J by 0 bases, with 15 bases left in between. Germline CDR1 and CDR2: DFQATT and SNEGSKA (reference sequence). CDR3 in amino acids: CSASPLGGNSNQPQHF. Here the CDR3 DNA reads TGCAGTGCTAGCCCCCTGGGGGGGAATAGCAATCAGCCCCAGCATTTT.

The DNA for the CDR3 is TGCGCCAGCAGCTTCCGGGACGGGACCTACGAGCAGTACTTC. Translated, it gives CASSFRDGTYEQYF. This chain connects TRBV5-1 to TRBJ2-7; D is perhaps TRBD1 or TRBD2 (5 bases each). Germline V lookup: CDR1 SGHRS, CDR2 YFSETQ. V dropped 2 bases and J dropped 2 bases, with 11 bases sitting between them. CDR3 length: 14 amino acids.

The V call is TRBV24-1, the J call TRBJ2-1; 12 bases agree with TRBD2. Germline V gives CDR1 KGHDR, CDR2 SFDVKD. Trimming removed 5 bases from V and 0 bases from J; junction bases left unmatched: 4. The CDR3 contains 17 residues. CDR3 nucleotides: TGTGCCACCAGTGGGACTAGCGGGACTAGCTCCTACAATGAGCAGTTCTTC. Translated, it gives CATSGTSGTSSYNEQFF.

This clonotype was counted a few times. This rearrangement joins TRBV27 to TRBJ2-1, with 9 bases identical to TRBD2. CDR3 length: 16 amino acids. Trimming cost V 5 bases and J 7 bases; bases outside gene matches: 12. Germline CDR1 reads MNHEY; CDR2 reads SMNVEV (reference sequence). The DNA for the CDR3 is TGTGCCAGCAGTCCCCTAGCGGGAAGGAAAGGGAATGAGCAGTTCTTC. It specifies CASSPLAGRKGNEQFF.

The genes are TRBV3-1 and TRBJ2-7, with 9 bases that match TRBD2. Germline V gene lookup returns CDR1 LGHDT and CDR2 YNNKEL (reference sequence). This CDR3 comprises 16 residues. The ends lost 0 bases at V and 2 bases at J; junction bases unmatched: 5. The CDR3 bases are TGTGCCAGCAGCCAAGAGGCCCTAGCGGGGACCTACGAGCAGTACTTC. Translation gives CASSQEALAGTYEQYF.

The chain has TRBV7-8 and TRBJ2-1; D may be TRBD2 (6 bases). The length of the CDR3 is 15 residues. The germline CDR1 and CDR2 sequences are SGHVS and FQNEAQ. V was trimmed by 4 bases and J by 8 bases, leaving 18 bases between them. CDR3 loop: CASSSAVRRGDEQFF. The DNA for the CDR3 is TGTGCCAGCAGCTCGGCCGTTAGGAGGGGCGATGAGCAGTTCTTC. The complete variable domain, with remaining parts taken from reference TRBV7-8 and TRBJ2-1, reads GAGVSQSPRYKVAKRGQDVALRCDPISGHVSLFWYQQALGQGPEFLTYFQNEAQLDKSGLPSDRFFAERPEGSVSTLKIQRTQQEDSAVYLCASSSAVRRGDEQFFGPGTRLTVL.

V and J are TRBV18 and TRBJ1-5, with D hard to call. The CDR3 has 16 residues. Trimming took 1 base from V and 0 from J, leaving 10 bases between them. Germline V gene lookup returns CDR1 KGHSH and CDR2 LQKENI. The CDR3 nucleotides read TGTGCCAGCTCACCACAGGGTCCCTATAGCAATCAGCCCCAGCATTTT. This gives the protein CASSPQGPYSNQPQHF.

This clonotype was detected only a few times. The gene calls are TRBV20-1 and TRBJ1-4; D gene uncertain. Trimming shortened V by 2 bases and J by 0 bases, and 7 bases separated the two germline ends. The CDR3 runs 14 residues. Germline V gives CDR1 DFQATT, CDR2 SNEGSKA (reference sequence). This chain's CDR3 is CSARSYATNEKLFF. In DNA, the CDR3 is TGCAGTGCTAGAAGTTATGCAACTAATGAAAAACTGTTTTTT.

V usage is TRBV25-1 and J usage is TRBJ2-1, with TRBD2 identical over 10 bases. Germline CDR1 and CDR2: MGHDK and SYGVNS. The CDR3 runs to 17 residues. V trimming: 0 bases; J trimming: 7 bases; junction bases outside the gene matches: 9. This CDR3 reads CASSEYGASGSKNEQFF. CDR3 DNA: TGTGCCAGCAGTGAATACGGGGCTAGCGGGAGTAAGAATGAGCAGTTCTTC. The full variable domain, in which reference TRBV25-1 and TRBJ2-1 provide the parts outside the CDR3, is EADIYQTPRYLVIGTGKKITLECSQTMGHDKMYWYQQDPGMELHLIHYSYGVNSTEKGDLSSESTVSRIRTEHFPLTLESARPSHTSQYLCASSEYGASGSKNEQFFGPGTRLTVL.

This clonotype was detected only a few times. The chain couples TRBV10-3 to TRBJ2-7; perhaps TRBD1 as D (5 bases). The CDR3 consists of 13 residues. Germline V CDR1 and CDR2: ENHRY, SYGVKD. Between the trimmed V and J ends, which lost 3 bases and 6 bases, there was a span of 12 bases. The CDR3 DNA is TGTGCCATCAGTGATCCGCCAGGGTCCGAGCAGTACTTC. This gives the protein CAISDPPGSEQYF.

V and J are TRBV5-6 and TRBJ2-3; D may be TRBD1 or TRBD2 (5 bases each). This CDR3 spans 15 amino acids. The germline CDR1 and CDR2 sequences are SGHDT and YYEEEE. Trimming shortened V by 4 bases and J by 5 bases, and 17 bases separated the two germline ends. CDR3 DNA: TGTGCCAGCAGCGACGGGACGGCCGCGGGAGATACGCAGTATTTT. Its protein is CASSDGTAAGDTQYF.